Sequencing of this T cell receptor (beta chain) was carried out in a study of blood T cell repertoires in COVID-19 (TCRdb year 2020). Context from the whole study: The collaborator samples originated in the United States, Italy and Spain and spanned the acute and convalescent phases of COVID-19. The prospective study material was composed of cDNA or gDNA derived from T cells, B-cell-depleted T cells, or PBMCs. The dataset comprised deeply sampled blood TCRbeta repertoires from subjects exposed to, actively infected with, or recovered from COVID-19. The repertoires were released in a freely available public database intended as a resource for research on the immune response to SARS-CoV-2. Samples came from the ongoing ImmuneRACE study (first 160 participants) plus 1,254 subjects from 6 global collaborators. A de-identified subject ID, COVID-19 status, age in years and sex were almost always included in the sample metadata. HLA class I and class II types, where available, came from metadata supplied by the sample provider rather than from assay-based typing. Study-wide findings and limitations: The amount of clinical and demographic metadata varied by source and participant and was provided uncurated.

Whole blood was collected in K2EDTA tubes by collaborating institutions according to the institutions' own protocols. Collaborator samples were shipped for TCRbeta analysis as frozen whole blood, isolated PBMCs, or DNA extracted from either sample type. There are a few counts of this clone. Its antigen remains unidentified. Base qualities are not at hand, and no much larger clone is one base apart. The germline V gene (reference sequence) sets CDR1 to DFQATT and CDR2 to SNEGSKA. Taken from cysteine to phenylalanine, the CDR3 has 11 residues. Just the 33-base CDR3 DNA is kept, in frame starting at base 1. V was cut back by 2 bases and J by 3 bases, leaving a gap of 4 bases between them. TCRbeta CDR3 regions were amplified from genomic DNA by means of the immunoSEQ Assay, a bias-controlled multiplex PCR. The paper's data handling went like this. The number of nucleated cells in each sample was estimated by amplification of reference gene primers within the assay. To quantify the absolute abundance of each unique TCRbeta CDR3 rearrangement, sequence reads were collapsed and filtered. Productive Simpson clonality was computed per sample as the square root of Simpson's diversity index over productive rearrangements. Sourced from immuneACCESS, this table was stored by TCRdb with only in-frame sequences that have V and J called. A share of the clones is absent; for the studies checked, an unresolved V gene accounts for under half, and the remainder has no known explanation. From that table come the V and J calls and clone size; the DNA was used to work out D and trimming. A total of just over 150,000 clones appear in this sample, about 80% of them only once. The ten top clones hold roughly 0.56% of the sample.

The material sequenced was peripheral blood. The chain uses TRBV20-1 and TRBJ1-2; the D segment cannot be called with confidence. The clonotype was recovered from a man between 60 and 75 years old with acute or convalescent COVID-19. The nucleotide sequence is given as TGCAGTGCTAGACAGGACTATGGCTACACCTTC. Protein translation: CSARQDYGYTF.